This TCR beta chain was found in a study of response to subunit inactivated influenza vaccine. Study findings and constraints: The authors suggested that every seasonal influenza vaccination recruits few new T cells.

There are 17 residues in the CDR3. V dropped 0 bases and J dropped 5; count of bases not matched to a gene: 6. Germline loops: CDR1 SSHAT, CDR2 FNYEAQ (reference sequence). MiXCR was run by TCRdb on the RT-PCR reads, yielding one entry per CDR3 protein. The sample lists roughly 760,000 distinct CDR3 sequences; around 20% were seen once. In the case of this clonotype: Antigen specificity is unknown.

The chain employs TRBV7-7 and TRBJ2-5; TRBD2 matches at 13 bases. The starting material was PBMCs from blood, obtained 5 to 6 days after vaccination. The source of this sequence is a man aged 50-60 years who received an inactivated influenza vaccine. The CDR3 here is CASSLASGLAGLETQYF. CDR3 nucleotides: TGTGCCAGCAGCTTAGCTTCGGGACTAGCGGGATTGGAGACCCAGTACTTC.